These 9 T cell receptor beta chains were all obtained from the same sample, sequenced in a study of blood T cell repertoires in COVID-19. Produced via immunoSEQ multiplex PCR; TCRdb's table is partial and in-frame only. This table has 150,000 to 200,000 clones, 84% appearing once. The sequencing sample was made of PBMCs or T cells enriched from blood (not recorded which). The receptor source for this set is a woman in her 30s who had been exposed to COVID-19.

The chain links TRBV4-2 to TRBJ1-1, with TRBD1 as a possible D gene (6 bases). In germline, CDR1 is LGHNA, CDR2 YNFKEQ. The CDR3 contains 18 residues. Trimming pared 0 bases from V and 1 base from J, leaving 18 bases between. The CDR3 loop is CASSQDLFGTKGNTEAFF. In DNA form, the CDR3 reads TGTGCCAGCAGCCAAGATTTATTCGGGACAAAGGGGAACACTGAAGCTTTCTTT.

This clone has more than one count but fewer than ten. The rearrangement joins TRBV29-1 to TRBJ1-2; D is unclear. V lost 3 bases, J lost 4 bases, and 9 bases lay in between. The CDR3 loop spans 12 amino acids. In germline, CDR1 is SQVTM, CDR2 ANQGSEA. CDR3 in amino acids: CSVDRETYGYTF. CDR3 coding DNA: TGCAGCGTTGACCGGGAGACCTATGGCTACACCTTC.

The chain employs TRBV5-5 and TRBJ2-3, with 11 bases matching TRBD1. The germline V gene has CDR1 SGHKS and CDR2 YYEKEE (reference sequence). This CDR3 has 16 amino acids. V trimming: 3 bases; J trimming: 0 bases; junction bases outside the gene matches: 3. The CDR3 spells CASSWGQGVSTDTQYF. Written as DNA, the CDR3 is TGTGCCAGCAGCTGGGGACAGGGGGTTAGCACAGATACGCAGTATTTT.

The chain joins TRBV6-2 or TRBV6-3 to TRBJ2-5; TRBD2 matches 9 bases. Germline loops: CDR1 MNHEY, CDR2 SVGEGT. The CDR3 extends over 17 amino acids. With 3 bases clipped from V and 3 bases from J, the junction kept 11 bases outside the gene matches. The CDR3 protein is CASSYRSWRGGEETQYF. DNA of the CDR3: TGTGCCAGCAGTTATCGGTCCTGGCGGGGGGGAGAAGAGACCCAGTACTTC.

The gene calls are TRBV30 and TRBJ1-1; D is undetermined. The CDR3 loop spans 12 amino acids. Trimming left V 2 bases short and J 8 bases short, with 12 bases between. Germline lookup yields CDR1 GTSNPN and CDR2 SVGIG (reference sequence). DNA of the CDR3: TGTGCCTGGAGTCCCCGGGGAGTGGAAGCTTTCTTT. It encodes CAWSPRGVEAFF.

This chain links TRBV30 with TRBJ2-5, with 8 bases that match TRBD1. The ends lost 0 bases at V and 8 bases at J; junction bases unmatched: 8. The V gene's germline CDR1 is GTSNPN and CDR2 SVGIG (reference sequence). CDR3 length: 14 amino acids. The CDR3 DNA is TGTGCCTGGAGTGTCTCGGGACAGGTCCATACCCAGTACTTC. It is translated as CAWSVSGQVHTQYF.

J is TRBJ1-2 and V is TRBV5-1, with a weak D call TRBD1 (6 bases). The V gene lost 1 base and the J gene lost 5 bases, with 15 bases spanning the gap. The CDR3 length is 15 residues. CDR1 is SGHRS and CDR2 is YFSETQ in the germline V gene. The CDR3 here is CASSLSQTGSYGYTF. The CDR3 DNA sequence: TGCGCCAGCAGCTTGTCACAGACAGGAAGTTATGGCTACACCTTC.

The rearrangement links TRBV6-5 to TRBJ2-2; 7 bases are shared with TRBD1. Per germline, CDR1 MNHEY and CDR2 SVGAGI. V was clipped by 5 bases and J by 5 bases; unmatched bases: 8. The CDR3 extends over 15 amino acids. In DNA form, the CDR3 reads TGTGCCAGCAGTCCCCGACAGGGTTGGACCGGGGAGCTGTTTTTT. It is translated as CASSPRQGWTGELFF.

This chain links TRBV6-4 with TRBJ2-3, with 11 bases that match TRBD2. Germline V lookup: CDR1 MRHNA, CDR2 SNTAGT. After removal of 4 bases from V and 4 bases from J, the junction contained 4 bases not matched to a gene. The CDR3 is made up of 15 amino acids. The CDR3 region has the DNA TGTGCCAGCAGTGCCCTGGGACTAGCGGCAGATACGCAGTATTTT. It translates to CASSALGLAADTQYF.